This record looks at one TCR beta chain sequence and its context. This specimen belongs to a study of T-cell reconstitution after alpha-beta-depleted transplantation in children. The length of the CDR3 is 16 residues. Trimming cost V 2 bases and J 1 base, with 14 bases left between them. Germline V CDR1 and CDR2: SGHNT, YYREEE (reference sequence). As it was prepared, the TCRbeta library received unique molecular identifiers. MiXCR, run by TCRdb on the PCR reads, gives a single entry per CDR3 protein. The table records about 460,000 distinct CDR3 sequences, roughly a tenth of them present only once. This chain connects TRBV5-4 to TRBJ2-3, with D possibly matching TRBD2 (7 bases). The sequence came from a child aged 2 to 10 with inherited bone marrow failure, due to receive a stem cell transplant. The sample consisted of PBMCs, taken before TCRalphabeta/CD19-depleted stem cell transplant. CDR3 amino acids: CASSFRLAGGTDTQYF. The CDR3 nucleotides are TGTGCCAGCAGCTTTCGACTAGCAGGGGGCACAGATACGCAGTATTTT. The complete variable domain, with remaining parts taken from reference TRBV5-4 and TRBJ2-3, reads ETGVTQSPTHLIKTRGQQVTLRCSSQSGHNTVSWYQQALGQGPQFIFQYYREEENGRGNFPPRFSGLQFPNYSSELNVNALELDDSALYLCASSFRLAGGTDTQYFGPGTRLTVL.